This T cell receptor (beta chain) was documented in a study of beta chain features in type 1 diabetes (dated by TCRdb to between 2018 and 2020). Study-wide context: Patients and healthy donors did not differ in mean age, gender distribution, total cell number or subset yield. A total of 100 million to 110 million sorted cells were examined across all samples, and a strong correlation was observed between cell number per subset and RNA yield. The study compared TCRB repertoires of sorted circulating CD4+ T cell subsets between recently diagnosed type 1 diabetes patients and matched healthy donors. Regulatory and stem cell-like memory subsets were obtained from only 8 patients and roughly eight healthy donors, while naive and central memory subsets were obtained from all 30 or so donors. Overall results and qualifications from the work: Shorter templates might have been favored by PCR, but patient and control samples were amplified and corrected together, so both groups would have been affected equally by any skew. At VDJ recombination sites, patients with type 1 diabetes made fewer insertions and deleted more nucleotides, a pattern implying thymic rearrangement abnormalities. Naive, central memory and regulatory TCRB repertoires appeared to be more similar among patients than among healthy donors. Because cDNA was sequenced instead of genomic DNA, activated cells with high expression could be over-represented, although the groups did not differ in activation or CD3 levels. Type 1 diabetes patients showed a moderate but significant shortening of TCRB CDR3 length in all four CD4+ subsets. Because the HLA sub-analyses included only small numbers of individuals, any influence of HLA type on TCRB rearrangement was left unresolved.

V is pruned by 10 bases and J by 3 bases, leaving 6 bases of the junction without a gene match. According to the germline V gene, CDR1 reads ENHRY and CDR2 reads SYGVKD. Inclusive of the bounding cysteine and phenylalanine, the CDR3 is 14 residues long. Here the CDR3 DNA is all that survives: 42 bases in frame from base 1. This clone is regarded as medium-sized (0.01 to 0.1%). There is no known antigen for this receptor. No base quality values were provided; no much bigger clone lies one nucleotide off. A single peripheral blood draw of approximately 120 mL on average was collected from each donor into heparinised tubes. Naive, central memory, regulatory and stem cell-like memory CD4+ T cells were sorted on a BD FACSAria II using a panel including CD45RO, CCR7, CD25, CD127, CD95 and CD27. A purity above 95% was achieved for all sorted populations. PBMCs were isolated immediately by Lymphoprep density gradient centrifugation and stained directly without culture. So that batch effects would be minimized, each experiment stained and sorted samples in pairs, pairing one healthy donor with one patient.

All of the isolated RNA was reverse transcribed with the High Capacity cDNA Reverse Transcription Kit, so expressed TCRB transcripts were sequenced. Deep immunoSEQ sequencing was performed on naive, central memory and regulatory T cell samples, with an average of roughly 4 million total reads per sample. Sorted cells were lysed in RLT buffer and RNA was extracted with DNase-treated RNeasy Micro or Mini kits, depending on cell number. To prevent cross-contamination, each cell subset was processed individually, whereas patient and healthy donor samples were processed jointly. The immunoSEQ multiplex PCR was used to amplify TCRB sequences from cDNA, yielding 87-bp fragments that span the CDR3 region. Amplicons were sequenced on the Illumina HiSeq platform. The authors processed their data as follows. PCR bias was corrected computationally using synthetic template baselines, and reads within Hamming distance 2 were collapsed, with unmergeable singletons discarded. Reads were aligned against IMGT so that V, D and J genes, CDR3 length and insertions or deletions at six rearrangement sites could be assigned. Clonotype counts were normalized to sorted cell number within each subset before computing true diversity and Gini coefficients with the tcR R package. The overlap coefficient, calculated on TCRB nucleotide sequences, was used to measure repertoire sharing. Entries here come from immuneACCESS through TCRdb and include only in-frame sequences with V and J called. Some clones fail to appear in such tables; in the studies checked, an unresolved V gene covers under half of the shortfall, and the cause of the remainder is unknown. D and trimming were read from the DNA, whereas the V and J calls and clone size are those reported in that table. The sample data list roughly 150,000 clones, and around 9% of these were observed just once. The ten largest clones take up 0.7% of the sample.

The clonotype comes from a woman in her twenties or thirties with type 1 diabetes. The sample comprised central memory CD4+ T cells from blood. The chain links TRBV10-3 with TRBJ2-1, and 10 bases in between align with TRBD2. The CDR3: CATKGLADYNEQFF. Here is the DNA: TGTGCCACCAAAGGACTAGCGGACTACAATGAGCAGTTCTTC.